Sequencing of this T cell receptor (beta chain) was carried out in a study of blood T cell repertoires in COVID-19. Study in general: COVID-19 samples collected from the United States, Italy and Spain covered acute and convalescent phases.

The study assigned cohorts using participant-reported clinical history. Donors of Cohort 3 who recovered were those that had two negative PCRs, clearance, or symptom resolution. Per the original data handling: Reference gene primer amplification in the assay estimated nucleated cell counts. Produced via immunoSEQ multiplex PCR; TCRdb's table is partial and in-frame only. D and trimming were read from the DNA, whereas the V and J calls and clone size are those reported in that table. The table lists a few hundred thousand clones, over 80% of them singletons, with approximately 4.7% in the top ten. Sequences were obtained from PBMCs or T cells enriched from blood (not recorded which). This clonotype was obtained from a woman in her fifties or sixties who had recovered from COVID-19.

The CDR3, as DNA: TGCGCCAGCAGCTTGGCAAGCGGGAGGGCCTACGAGCAGTACTTC. Translated, it gives CASSLASGRAYEQYF. The chain carries TRBV5-1 and TRBJ2-7, with 10 bases identical to TRBD2. Germline V gene data show CDR1 as SGHRS and CDR2 as YFSETQ. Trimming removed 0 bases from V and 2 bases from J; junction bases left unmatched: 2. CDR3 length: 15 amino acids.